Given below is one T cell receptor (beta chain) in context. Its antigen is still unknown. Base qualities are missing; no much larger clone stands one base away. The data belong to a study of T cell changes during pregnancy in multiple sclerosis (dated by TCRdb to the late 2010s). Study-wide context: In women with multiple sclerosis, the researchers looked at how the T cell repertoire shifted as pregnancy progressed.

Library preparation used the immunoSEQ multiplex PCR assay. TCRdb re-hosts the immuneACCESS table, in-frame sequences only. Its copies lack some clones; in the studies checked, an unresolved V gene accounts for under half of them, and the cause for the rest is not known. Within this sample are 30,000 to 45,000 clones, with roughly nine tenths of them counted one time only. The leading ten clones occupy over 0.95% of the sample. From the cysteine through the phenylalanine, the CDR3 covers 14 amino acids. Only CDR3 DNA remains: 42 bases, in frame from the first base. The germline V gene specifies MDHEN as CDR1 and SYDVKM as CDR2. The germline V and J ends show losses of 7 bases and 1 base respectively, and no gene match explains 6 bases of the junction.

Recombination joined TRBV28 with TRBJ2-5, with TRBD2 matching 7 junction bases. Source: peripheral blood, taken before pregnancy. This sequence originates from a female donor with multiple sclerosis, enrolled in a pregnancy study. The nucleotide sequence is given as TGTGCCAGCACCCAGGGAGGGTCCCAAGAGACCCAGTACTTC. Its amino acids are CASTQGGSQETQYF.